The 4 T cell receptor beta chains below come from one sample, sequenced in a study of long-term antiretroviral therapy in people with HIV. A v3.0 immunoSEQ assay was performed at survey level. Libraries were prepared by immunoSEQ multiplex PCR; TCRdb keeps only in-frame clonotypes and omits some of them. The table shows some 28,000 clones, with about 95% occurring only once. The input for sequencing was unsorted PBMCs, taken 6 to 6.5 years after starting antiretroviral therapy. The receptors were sampled from a man aged 25-40 years with HIV.

In nucleotides, the CDR3 is TGCGCCAGCAGCTTTGGGACAGTGGCCGGGGAGCTGTTTTTT. As protein: CASSFGTVAGELFF. J is TRBJ2-2 and V is TRBV5-1; 7 bases are shared with TRBD1. Germline V gene lookup returns CDR1 SGHRS and CDR2 YFSETQ. CDR3 length: 14 residues. Trimming took 2 bases from V and 6 from J; bases not matched to a gene: 4.

Only one count was recorded for this clone. The rearrangement links TRBV27 to TRBJ2-7; D is perhaps TRBD1 (5 bases). The CDR3 length is 14 residues. V gave up 5 bases and J gave up 4 bases, with 15 bases separating them. From germline, CDR1 is MNHEY and CDR2 SMNVEV (reference sequence). CDR3 sequence (DNA): TGTGCCAGCAGTGCAGGGTTTGGTCGGTACGAGCAGTACTTC. This codes for CASSAGFGRYEQYF.

The chain is built from TRBV6-1 and TRBJ2-5; D is ambiguous. Trimming cost V 2 bases and J 6 bases, with 4 bases left between them. This CDR3 is built from 11 residues. The germline CDR1 and CDR2 sequences are MNHNS and SASEGT. The CDR3 region has the DNA TGTGCCAGCAGTGAATGGAAGACCCAGTACTTC. It translates to CASSEWKTQYF.

The CDR3 region has the DNA TGTGCCAGTAGTATTAGAGGGGGCCCGAACACTGAAGCTTTCTTT. Encoded protein: CASSIRGGPNTEAFF. The rearrangement uses TRBV19 and TRBJ1-1; 7 nucleotides match TRBD1. Germline assignment: CDR1 LNHDA and CDR2 SQIVND (reference sequence). The CDR3 consists of 15 residues. V dropped 3 bases and J dropped 1; count of bases not matched to a gene: 5. Full variable domain (rest looked up from reference TRBV19 and TRBJ1-1): DGGITQSPKYLFRKEGQNVTLSCEQNLNHDAMYWYRQDPGQGLRLIYYSQIVNDFQKGDIAEGYSVSREKKESFPLTVTSAQKNPTAFYLCASSIRGGPNTEAFFGQGTRLTVV.